What follows are 16 T cell receptor beta chains derived from one specimen sequenced in a study of cytomegalovirus exposure and HLA in healthy donors. This PCR relied on a set of 60 Vbeta primers and 13 Jbeta primers. Using immunoSEQ multiplex PCR, the repertoire was profiled, and TCRdb retains in-frame clones only, with some absent. The data hold under 200,000 clones, with over 70% observed a single time. The sample was PBMCs. These receptors all stem from a woman aged 45 to 65 in good health and CMV-seronegative.

DNA of the CDR3: TGCGCCAGCAGCCCGGCGGACAGGGTTACCCGGAGCGAGCAGTACTTC. Protein: CASSPADRVTRSEQYF. The chain is built from TRBV4-3 and TRBJ2-7; 8 bases are a match to TRBD1. J was trimmed by 6 bases and V by 4 bases; bases with no gene match: 14. Germline CDR1 is LGHNA and CDR2 is YSLEER. The CDR3 has 16 amino acids.

This sequence joins TRBV4-3 and TRBJ1-5, with D possibly being TRBD1 (6 bases). The CDR3 totals 17 residues. Trimming removed 1 base at V and 5 bases at J, with 18 bases between. Germline CDR1 LGHNA, CDR2 YSLEER. The CDR3 region is CASSQGAGAIEDQPQHF. In DNA form, the CDR3 reads TGCGCCAGCAGCCAAGGGGCGGGGGCGATTGAGGATCAGCCCCAGCATTTT.

The CDR3 loop is CASSQSPTSGNTIYF. CDR3 sequence (DNA): TGTGCCAGCAGTCAGTCCCCCACCTCTGGAAACACCATATATTTT. The V gene is TRBV2, the J gene TRBJ1-3; D uncertain. The germline gives CDR1 SNHLY, CDR2 FYNNEI. The CDR3 totals 15 residues. V lost 5 bases and J lost 0, with 11 bases in between.

V usage is TRBV6-5 and J usage is TRBJ1-2; tentatively, D is TRBD1 (6 bases). There are 13 residues in the CDR3. Germline CDR1 reads MNHEY; CDR2 reads SVGAGI. Trimming removed 2 bases at V and 6 bases at J, with 10 bases between. CDR3 DNA sequence: TGTGCCAGCAGTTACCAAGGACAGAATGGCTACACCTTC. It codes for CASSYQGQNGYTF.

The chain recombines TRBV19 with TRBJ1-1, with D maybe TRBD1 (6 bases). The CDR3 spans 15 residues. Looked up from germline, CDR1 is LNHDA and CDR2 is SQIVND (reference sequence). V was pared by 3 bases and J by 4 bases, with 15 bases between. The CDR3 protein is CASSMRSAGATEAFF. The CDR3 DNA follows: TGTGCCAGTAGTATGCGGTCTGCGGGGGCCACTGAAGCTTTCTTT.

This clone was seen only once. V and J are TRBV27 and TRBJ1-2; maybe TRBD1 (5 bases). The germline V and J ends were trimmed by 5 bases and 11 bases, with 27 bases remaining between them. The germline gives CDR1 MNHEY, CDR2 SMNVEV (reference sequence). The CDR3 loop spans 16 amino acids. CDR3 amino acids: CASSGVGTGDYFGYTF. CDR3 coding DNA: TGTGCCAGCAGTGGGGTTGGCACTGGGGACTATTTTGGTTACACCTTC.

The chain combines TRBV7-2 with TRBJ2-1; possible D gene TRBD2, 5 bases. This CDR3 spans 12 amino acids. Germline CDR1 reads SGHTA; CDR2 reads FQGNSA. Trimming left V 5 bases short and J 12 bases short, with 14 bases between. This chain's CDR3 is CASSRDASGQFF. CDR3 DNA: TGTGCCAGCAGCAGAGACGCCAGCGGGCAGTTCTTC.

J is TRBJ2-5 and V is TRBV7-9, with 11 bases matching TRBD1. V lost 5 bases and J lost 5; bases outside the gene matches: 4. Germline loops: CDR1 SEHNR, CDR2 FQNEAQ (reference sequence). The CDR3 has 14 amino acids. DNA of the CDR3: TGTGCCAGCAGCCAAGGACAGGGGGCGGAGACCCAGTACTTC. This encodes CASSQGQGAETQYF. Combining the CDR3 with reference TRBV7-9 and TRBJ2-5 gives the whole variable domain DTGVSQNPRHKITKRGQNVTFRCDPISEHNRLYWYRQTLGQGPEFLTYFQNEAQLEKSRLLSDRFSAERPKGSFSTLEIQRTEQGDSAMYLCASSQGQGAETQYFGPGTRLLVL.

The genes are TRBV28 and TRBJ1-1; D uncertain. The CDR3 extends over 15 amino acids. Per the germline V gene, CDR1 is MDHEN and CDR2 is SYDVKM. Trimming removed 2 bases at V and 0 bases at J, with 10 bases between. The CDR3 DNA is TGTGCCAGCAGTTTAAAAGGTAGCCTGAACACTGAAGCTTTCTTT. This translates into CASSLKGSLNTEAFF.

The chain uses TRBV11-2 and TRBJ2-5; weak D call: TRBD2 (6 bases). Trimming left V 0 bases short and J 8 bases short, with 19 bases between. The CDR3 is 16 amino acids. Germline V CDR1 and CDR2: SGHAT, FQNNGV. The DNA of the CDR3 is TGTGCCAGCAGCTTAGACCCGGGACTGGGAAGCACCACCCAGTACTTC. As protein: CASSLDPGLGSTTQYF.

The chain is built from TRBV2 and TRBJ2-2; TRBD2 aligns across 7 bases. From germline, CDR1 is SNHLY and CDR2 FYNNEI. The CDR3 extends over 15 amino acids. The trim removed 7 bases at V and 1 base at J, leaving 6 bases unmatched. The CDR3 sequence: CASTGLAVNTGELFF. CDR3 DNA sequence: TGTGCCAGCACCGGGCTAGCGGTGAACACCGGGGAGCTGTTTTTT.

The rearrangement links TRBV2 to TRBJ2-7; 8 bases map to TRBD2. With V trimmed by 6 bases and J by 5 bases, 6 bases remained unmatched. The CDR3 loop spans 13 amino acids. Germline loops: CDR1 SNHLY, CDR2 FYNNEI. The CDR3 bases are TGTGCCAGCAGGAGCGGGGGTAACAACGAGCAGTACTTC. This gives the protein CASRSGGNNEQYF. Complete variable domain (other parts from reference TRBV2 and TRBJ2-7): EPEVTQTPSHQVTQMGQEVILRCVPISNHLYFYWYRQILGQKVEFLVSFYNNEISEKSEIFDDQFSVERPDGSNFTLKIRSTKLEDSAMYFCASRSGGNNEQYFGPGTRLTVT.

The chain combines TRBV1 with TRBJ2-1; the table names TRBD2, a call not compared with the DNA. TRBV1 is labeled a pseudogene. The CDR3 has 14 residues. CDR3 nucleotide sequence: TGCACCAGCAGTCCAGACTGCTCCTACAATGAGCAGTTCTTC. This translates into CTSSPDCSYNEQFF.

The chain has TRBV27 and TRBJ2-1; a weak D match, TRBD1 (5 bases). With 3 bases removed from V and 7 bases from J, the gap between germline ends came to 13 bases. This CDR3 has 14 amino acids. CDR1 MNHEY and CDR2 SMNVEV come from the germline V gene (reference sequence). In nucleotides, the CDR3 is TGTGCCAGCAGTTTTCCGGCCCCAGGGAATGAGCAGTTCTTC. It specifies CASSFPAPGNEQFF.

The V call is TRBV7-2, the J call TRBJ2-3; D gene unclear. The CDR3 spans 13 residues. V lost 8 bases, J lost 6 bases, and 15 bases lay in between. Germline assignment: CDR1 SGHTA and CDR2 FQGNSA. The CDR3, as DNA: TGTGCCAGCGGTGATCCATCGAGGGATACGCAGTATTTT. As protein: CASGDPSRDTQYF.

V gene TRBV18 combines with J gene TRBJ2-7, with TRBD1 matching 7 bases. Germline trimming cut 3 bases from V and 0 bases from J; bases unmatched to any gene: 11. CDR1 and CDR2 (germline): KGHSH, LQKENI. The CDR3 has 17 residues. The CDR3 is CASSPRSRQGSSYEQYF. In nucleotides, the CDR3 is TGTGCCAGCTCACCCCGATCGAGACAGGGAAGCTCCTACGAGCAGTACTTC.